The 29 T cell receptor beta chains in this list originate from one sample, sequenced in a study of T cell changes during pregnancy in multiple sclerosis. Using immunoSEQ multiplex PCR, the repertoire was profiled, and TCRdb retains in-frame clones only, with some absent. The sample has some 110,000 clones; around 90% are singletons. The sample in question was peripheral blood, obtained in the third trimester of pregnancy. The receptors originated from a female donor with multiple sclerosis, enrolled in a pregnancy study.

The chain combines TRBV15 with TRBJ1-4; a weak D match, TRBD1 (5 bases). Per germline, CDR1 LNHNV and CDR2 YYDKDF (reference sequence). V was cut by 0 bases and J by 13 bases, with 21 bases left in between. This CDR3 has 16 residues. CDR3 region: CATSRDPPDQGYGLFF. In nucleotides, the CDR3 is TGTGCCACCAGCAGAGATCCCCCAGACCAGGGTTACGGACTGTTTTTT.

Concerning this clone itself: The sample carries other DNA sequences with the same CDR3. J is TRBJ1-5 and V is TRBV5-1; 7 bases match TRBD1. With V trimmed by 0 bases and J by 2 bases, 2 bases remained unmatched. CDR1 is SGHRS, CDR2 YFSETQ, per germline. The CDR3 runs 15 residues. The CDR3 region has the DNA TGCGCCAGCAGCTTGGAGGGGGCTGGCAATCAGCCCCAGCATTTT. This codes for CASSLEGAGNQPQHF.

This chain joins TRBV6-1 and TRBJ2-1; D is perhaps TRBD2 (6 bases). Germline V gives CDR1 MNHNS, CDR2 SASEGT. V was clipped by 4 bases and J by 5 bases, with 9 bases between them. The CDR3 consists of 13 residues. The CDR3 nucleotides read TGTGCCAGCAGTGGGGACTGGAACAATGAGCAGTTCTTC. Protein sequence: CASSGDWNNEQFF.

V gene TRBV7-8 combines with J gene TRBJ1-3, with a weak D call TRBD1 (5 bases). The germline CDR1 and CDR2 sequences are SGHVS and FQNEAQ. The CDR3 spans 17 residues. V lost 5 bases and J lost 0, with 17 bases in between. CDR3 amino acids: CASSPLGGTISGNTIYF. For the CDR3, the DNA is TGTGCCAGCAGCCCACTTGGGGGGACGATCTCTGGAAACACCATATATTTT.

This clone was recorded once. This chain joins TRBV7-8 and TRBJ2-1; tentative D call: TRBD1 (6 bases). The CDR3 is 14 residues long. Germline lookup yields CDR1 SGHVS and CDR2 FQNEAQ. Trimming left V 2 bases short and J 6 bases short, with 11 bases between. The CDR3 DNA follows: TGTGCCAGCAGCTTATGGGGGCAATCCAATGAGCAGTTCTTC. It codes for CASSLWGQSNEQFF.

The chain couples TRBV9 to TRBJ1-2, with D possibly matching TRBD1 (6 bases). The germline CDR1 and CDR2 sequences are SGDLS and YYNGEE. Trimming pared 3 bases from V and 3 bases from J, leaving 12 bases between. This CDR3 comprises 14 residues. The CDR3 is CASSGGGGDYGYTF. The DNA for the CDR3 is TGTGCCAGCAGCGGCGGGGGCGGGGACTATGGCTACACCTTC.

This chain joins TRBV28 and TRBJ1-1; possible D gene TRBD1, 5 bases. Per the germline V gene, CDR1 is MDHEN and CDR2 is SYDVKM. V was pared by 8 bases and J by 0 bases, with 16 bases between. The CDR3 covers 15 residues. The CDR3 spells CASDGARNMNTEAFF. In DNA form, the CDR3 reads TGTGCCAGCGATGGGGCACGGAATATGAACACTGAAGCTTTCTTT.

The chain couples TRBV27 to TRBJ2-7; tentative D call: TRBD1 (5 bases). Germline V gene data show CDR1 as MNHEY and CDR2 as SMNVEV (reference sequence). Trimming cost V 11 bases and J 3 bases, with 11 bases left between them. The CDR3 has 11 residues. CDR3 amino acids: CAVRQNYEQYF. As DNA, the CDR3 is TGTGCCGTTCGACAGAACTACGAGCAGTACTTC.

V usage is TRBV10-2 and J usage is TRBJ1-5; no definite D call. The CDR3 contains 13 residues. Germline V lookup: CDR1 WSHSY, CDR2 SAAADI. Deletions cut 5 bases from V and 2 bases from J, with 7 bases between. The CDR3 sequence: CASSWQGNQPQHF. CDR3 DNA: TGCGCCAGCAGTTGGCAGGGCAATCAGCCCCAGCATTTT.

As to this clone: Within the sample, other DNA sequences also encode this same CDR3. V gene TRBV5-1 combines with J gene TRBJ2-3; weak D call: TRBD1 (5 bases). Germline CDR1 SGHRS, CDR2 YFSETQ. The CDR3 has 14 residues. Trimming took off 4 bases at V and 2 bases at J, with 11 bases between the two ends. Here the CDR3 reads CASSLDRLTDTQYF. As DNA, the CDR3 is TGCGCCAGCAGCCTAGACAGACTCACAGATACGCAGTATTTT.

The chain uses TRBV28 and TRBJ2-1; TRBD2 might be the D (6 bases). V was clipped by 7 bases and J by 4 bases, with 20 bases between them. The CDR3 spans 16 residues. The germline CDR1 and CDR2 sequences are MDHEN and SYDVKM. The CDR3 DNA reads as TGTGCCAGCACCTCCTCCGGAGGGGCAGGATACAATGAGCAGTTCTTC. Encoded protein: CASTSSGGAGYNEQFF.

The rearrangement uses TRBV5-4 and TRBJ1-6; 9 bases are a match to TRBD1. From germline, CDR1 is SGHNT and CDR2 YYREEE (reference sequence). The CDR3 extends over 15 amino acids. The junction had 5 bases not matched to a gene; V was cut back by 4 bases and J by 6 bases. The CDR3: CASSQDRGSNSPLHF. CDR3 DNA sequence: TGTGCCAGCAGCCAGGACAGGGGCTCTAATTCACCCCTCCACTTT.

This rearrangement joins TRBV6-1 to TRBJ2-2; TRBD1 agrees at 8 bases. The CDR3 is 15 amino acids. With V trimmed by 5 bases and J by 5 bases, 7 bases remained unmatched. Germline V gene lookup returns CDR1 MNHNS and CDR2 SASEGT. CDR3 sequence: CASSSQGGWTGELFF. CDR3 coding DNA: TGTGCCAGCAGTTCACAGGGGGGTTGGACCGGGGAGCTGTTTTTT.

The CDR3 nucleotides are TGTGCCAGCAGCTCTACAGGGGGCGACAACTATGGCTACACCTTC. It codes for CASSSTGGDNYGYTF. V gene TRBV7-8 combines with J gene TRBJ1-2; the match to TRBD1 covers 9 bases. This CDR3 contains 15 residues. Germline CDR1 reads SGHVS; CDR2 reads FQNEAQ. Trimming removed 4 bases from V and 2 bases from J; junction bases left unmatched: 5. The complete variable domain, with remaining parts taken from reference TRBV7-8 and TRBJ1-2, reads GAGVSQSPRYKVAKRGQDVALRCDPISGHVSLFWYQQALGQGPEFLTYFQNEAQLDKSGLPSDRFFAERPEGSVSTLKIQRTQQEDSAVYLCASSSTGGDNYGYTFGSGTRLTVV.

J is TRBJ1-1 and V is TRBV6-5; 7 bases are shared with TRBD1. In germline, CDR1 is MNHEY, CDR2 SVGAGI. The CDR3 runs 16 residues. V trimming: 4 bases; J trimming: 0 bases; junction bases outside the gene matches: 8. CDR3 in amino acids: CASSFSQGYVNTEAFF. The DNA of the CDR3 is TGTGCCAGCAGTTTCTCACAGGGGTACGTGAACACTGAAGCTTTCTTT.

The rearrangement joins TRBV11-2 to TRBJ2-7; 9 bases are a match to TRBD2. In germline, CDR1 is SGHAT, CDR2 FQNNGV. V shed 1 base, J shed 3 bases, and the junction held 1 base outside the gene matches. The CDR3 is 14 residues long. CDR3 sequence (DNA): TGTGCCAGCAGCTTAGGAGCGGGGGGCTACGAGCAGTACTTC. Protein: CASSLGAGGYEQYF.

The chain links TRBV14 to TRBJ1-1; D is perhaps TRBD1 (5 bases). Trimming left V 0 bases short and J 4 bases short, with 12 bases between. This CDR3 spans 15 amino acids. CDR1 and CDR2 from the germline V gene are SGHDN and FVKESK. CDR3 residues: CASSQDRGHPTEAFF. CDR3 nucleotides: TGTGCCAGCAGCCAAGATCGAGGACACCCCACTGAAGCTTTCTTT.

V is TRBV15 and J is TRBJ1-4; D unclear. The CDR3 length is 16 residues. The ends were cut back, 0 bases at V and 3 bases at J, with 11 bases in the middle. Germline-derived CDR1 and CDR2 are LNHNV and YYDKDF (reference sequence). The CDR3 region is CATSRDVTGSNEKLFF. Here the CDR3 DNA reads TGTGCCACCAGCAGAGATGTTACGGGGTCTAATGAAAAACTGTTTTTT. Using reference TRBV15 and TRBJ1-4 for the parts outside the CDR3, the full variable domain is DAMVIQNPRYQVTQFGKPVTLSCSQTLNHNVMYWYQQKSSQAPKLLFHYYDKDFNNEADTPDNFQSRRPNTSFCFLDIRSPGLGDTAMYLCATSRDVTGSNEKLFFGSGTQLSVL.

V gene TRBV29-1 combines with J gene TRBJ2-1; D may be TRBD2 (6 bases). The CDR3 is 14 residues long. The V gene lost 3 bases and the J gene lost 2 bases, with 11 bases spanning the gap. CDR1 and CDR2 (germline): SQVTM, ANQGSEA. The CDR3 region is CSVDPTRAYNEQFF. CDR3 DNA: TGCAGCGTTGACCCGACTAGAGCCTACAATGAGCAGTTCTTC.

The rearrangement uses TRBV5-6 and TRBJ1-2; 7 positions match TRBD1. CDR1 SGHDT and CDR2 YYEEEE come from the germline V gene. The CDR3 spans 13 residues. Losses at the gene ends were 1 base for V and 6 bases for J; bases not matched to a gene: 3. In nucleotides, the CDR3 is TGTGCCAGCAGCTTGAACAGGGGACATGGCTACACCTTC. It is translated as CASSLNRGHGYTF.

This chain links TRBV7-8 with TRBJ2-1, with a tentative D call TRBD1 (6 bases). This CDR3 contains 15 residues. With 7 bases removed from V and 0 bases from J, the gap between germline ends came to 13 bases. Looked up from germline, CDR1 is SGHVS and CDR2 is FQNEAQ. CDR3 nucleotide sequence: TGTGCCAGCACCTCAGGGGACATCTCCTACAATGAGCAGTTCTTC. Translated: CASTSGDISYNEQFF.

This clone showed up just once. The rearrangement uses TRBV13 and TRBJ2-7; 9 bases are shared with TRBD2. From germline, CDR1 is PRHDT and CDR2 FYEKMQ (reference sequence). The CDR3 runs to 16 residues. V trimming: 0 bases; J trimming: 3 bases; junction bases outside the gene matches: 6. DNA of the CDR3: TGTGCCAGCAGCTTAGGCCCGAGACTAGCGGACTACGAGCAGTACTTC. It yields the protein CASSLGPRLADYEQYF.

The gene calls are TRBV7-9 and TRBJ1-2; TRBD1 matches at 9 bases. Germline V gene data show CDR1 as SEHNR and CDR2 as FQNEAQ (reference sequence). Trimming at V came to 5 bases and at J to 8 bases, leaving 9 bases not matched to a gene. The CDR3 consists of 14 residues. The CDR3 sequence: CASSPTGGAGGYTF. The CDR3 region has the DNA TGTGCCAGCAGCCCGACAGGGGGTGCGGGAGGCTACACCTTC.

This clone was seen just once. The chain links TRBV7-2 to TRBJ2-3, with TRBD2 matching 14 bases. In germline, CDR1 is SGHTA, CDR2 FQGNSA. The CDR3 is made up of 16 amino acids. With 5 bases clipped from V and 6 bases from J, the junction kept 7 bases outside the gene matches. The CDR3, as DNA: TGTGCCAGCAGCAAGACTAGCGGGGGGGGACCGGATACGCAGTATTTT. Translated: CASSKTSGGGPDTQYF.

The chain combines TRBV9 with TRBJ2-7; 7 bases line up with TRBD2. Germline-derived CDR1 and CDR2 are SGDLS and YYNGEE. The CDR3 length is 12 residues. Losses at the gene ends were 3 bases for V and 4 bases for J; bases not matched to a gene: 1. DNA of the CDR3: TGTGCCAGCAGCGGGGGGGGATACGAGCAGTACTTC. This encodes CASSGGGYEQYF.

The rearrangement links TRBV11-2 to TRBJ1-2, with TRBD1 matching over 11 bases. Germline assignment: CDR1 SGHAT and CDR2 FQNNGV. The CDR3 length is 18 residues. The V gene end was trimmed by 5 bases and the J gene end by 2 bases; junction bases not matched to a gene: 13. The CDR3 DNA is TGTGCCAGCAGCCGATTAGATCAAGGACAGGGGGCGAACTATGGCTACACCTTC. As protein: CASSRLDQGQGANYGYTF.

This chain uses TRBV7-6 with TRBJ2-1, with 11 bases matching TRBD2. With 0 bases clipped from V and 8 bases from J, the junction kept 12 bases outside the gene matches. The CDR3 loop spans 18 amino acids. Germline lookup yields CDR1 SGHVS and CDR2 FNYEAQ. CDR3 residues: CASSLAGGTSGSGYEQFF. CDR3 in DNA: TGTGCCAGCAGCTTAGCGGGTGGCACTAGCGGGAGTGGCTATGAGCAGTTCTTC.

The CDR3 nucleotides are TGTGCCAGCAGTGAATGGCAGGACAGGGGCCCGGGGGGCTACAATGAGCAGTTCTTC. Protein sequence: CASSEWQDRGPGGYNEQFF. The chain links TRBV2 to TRBJ2-1; 9 bases line up with TRBD1. The CDR3 runs 19 residues. From germline, CDR1 is SNHLY and CDR2 FYNNEI. Losses at the gene ends were 2 bases for V and 3 bases for J; bases not matched to a gene: 14.

This chain links TRBV6-5 with TRBJ1-1; D is unresolved. This CDR3 has 11 amino acids. Trimming took 5 bases from V and 8 from J, leaving 9 bases between them. Germline V gives CDR1 MNHEY, CDR2 SVGAGI. The CDR3 nucleotides are TGTGCCAGCAGTAGAGGGCTCGAAGCTTTCTTT. It translates to CASSRGLEAFF.